One and the same sample provided the 3 T cell receptor beta chains below, sequenced in a study of OX40 agonist ivuxolimab in advanced cancers. Sequencing used immunoSEQ multiplex PCR; TCRdb keeps in-frame clones, though not all of them. This sample has 35,000 to 50,000 clones, with approximately 91% found just once. Here the sequenced sample was CD4+ or CD8+ T cells sorted from blood, taken in a trial of the OX40 agonist ivuxolimab. These receptors all stem from an adult with an advanced solid tumor such as melanoma, head and neck, liver or kidney cancer.

The rearrangement uses TRBV7-3 and TRBJ2-3; 8 positions match TRBD2. Germline CDR1 and CDR2: SGHTA and FQGTGA. The CDR3 extends over 13 amino acids. Unmatched junction bases numbered 5, after V lost 7 bases and J lost 5 bases. CDR3 in DNA: TGTGCCAGCAACCTACGGGGGGGAGATACGCAGTATTTT. Translating it yields CASNLRGGDTQYF.

The V gene is TRBV4-2, the J gene TRBJ1-2; the D is unclear. The ends were cut back, 2 bases at V and 4 bases at J, with 11 bases in the middle. Germline CDR1 and CDR2: LGHNA and YNFKEQ. This CDR3 is built from 14 residues. The CDR3 reads CASSQLDGRYGYTF. The DNA for the CDR3 is TGTGCCAGCAGCCAATTGGACGGACGCTATGGCTACACCTTC.

The chain is built from TRBV7-9 and TRBJ1-6; 8 bases fit TRBD1. Trimming removed 7 bases from V and 6 bases from J; junction bases left unmatched: 8. This CDR3 has 15 residues. The germline V gene encodes CDR1 SEHNR and CDR2 FQNEAQ (reference sequence). CDR3 in amino acids: CASTPGDRGNSPLHF. The DNA for the CDR3 is TGTGCCAGCACCCCAGGCGACAGGGGTAATTCACCCCTCCACTTT.